Following are 8 T cell receptor beta chains from one sample sequenced in a study of cytomegalovirus exposure and HLA in healthy donors. A multiplex PCR was run with 60 Vbeta primers and 13 Jbeta primers. Here immunoSEQ multiplex PCR was the method, and the copy in TCRdb shows in-frame clones only, minus some. The sample table includes around 200,000 clones. The specimen sequenced was PBMCs. These receptors originate from a girl aged 2 to 10 in good health and CMV-seropositive.

V usage is TRBV29-1 and J usage is TRBJ1-1; 7 bases match TRBD1. The germline V gene has CDR1 SQVTM and CDR2 ANQGSEA. The ends lost 5 bases at V and 0 bases at J; junction bases unmatched: 3. The CDR3 is 13 residues long. CDR3 nucleotides: TGCAGCGTTAGGACAGGTTTGAACACTGAAGCTTTCTTT. Translated, it gives CSVRTGLNTEAFF. The variable domain in full, completed from reference TRBV29-1 and TRBJ1-1, reads SAVISQKPSRDICQRGTSLTIQCQVDSQVTMMFWYRQQPGQSLTLIATANQGSEATYESGFVIDKFPISRPNLTFSTLTVSNMSPEDSSIYLCSVRTGLNTEAFFGQGTRLTVV.

This sequence joins TRBV7-2 and TRBJ2-5; 12 nucleotides agree with TRBD2. The CDR3 runs 18 residues. The V gene end was trimmed by 1 base and the J gene end by 3 bases; junction bases not matched to a gene: 9. CDR1 and CDR2 from the germline V gene are SGHTA and FQGNSA. The CDR3 nucleotides read TGTGCCAGCAGCTTAGTACCTAGCGGGGGGGGTCTTAAAGAGACCCAGTACTTC. This encodes CASSLVPSGGGLKETQYF.

The chain has TRBV15 and TRBJ2-4; perhaps TRBD1 as D (5 bases). This CDR3 has 18 residues. Trimming removed 0 bases at V and 0 bases at J, with 15 bases between. Germline CDR1 and CDR2: LNHNV and YYDKDF (reference sequence). The CDR3 DNA reads as TGTGCCACCAGCAGAGATCAGGGCACACTACCAGCCAAAAACATTCAGTACTTC. Translation: CATSRDQGTLPAKNIQYF.

V gene TRBV18 combines with J gene TRBJ2-3; 8 nucleotides match TRBD1. Unmatched junction bases numbered 2, after V lost 2 bases and J lost 1 base. CDR1 and CDR2 (germline): KGHSH, LQKENI. The CDR3 length is 15 residues. The CDR3 here is CASSPLGQGTDTQYF. The CDR3 DNA follows: TGTGCCAGCTCACCATTGGGACAGGGCACAGATACGCAGTATTTT. Together with reference TRBV18 and TRBJ2-3, the CDR3 gives the full variable domain: NAGVMQNPRHLVRRRGQEARLRCSPMKGHSHVYWYRQLPEEGLKFMVYLQKENIIDESGMPKERFSAEFPKEGPSILRIQQVVRGDSAAYFCASSPLGQGTDTQYFGPGTRLTVL.

CDR3 sequence reads: CSVEDTSGRNSQYF. The CDR3 nucleotides read TGCAGCGTTGAAGATACTAGCGGGAGGAATTCGCAGTATTTT. The chain has TRBV29-1 and TRBJ2-3; 12 positions agree with TRBD2. This CDR3 comprises 14 residues. Germline V lookup: CDR1 SQVTM, CDR2 ANQGSEA. Trimming took 0 bases from V and 10 from J; bases not matched to a gene: 5.

The chain is built from TRBV2 and TRBJ2-5; tentative D call: TRBD2 (5 bases). The assigned J gene may be wrong: the sequence end matches TRBJ2-7 better. Germline CDR1 and CDR2: SNHLY and FYNNEI. CDR3 length equals 14 residues. This CDR3 reads CAVNSATEIYEQYF. The DNA for the CDR3 is TGTGCCGTAAATAGCGCAACGGAAATCTACGAGCAGTACTTC.

V usage is TRBV27 and J usage is TRBJ2-7, with 8 positions matching TRBD2. Looked up from germline, CDR1 is MNHEY and CDR2 is SMNVEV (reference sequence). J lost 3 bases, V lost 5 bases, and 12 bases had no gene match. This CDR3 is 16 amino acids long. CDR3 DNA: TGTGCCAGCAGTCCTCTTAGCGGGATGGGCCACTACGAGCAGTACTTC. Protein sequence: CASSPLSGMGHYEQYF.

The rearrangement links TRBV27 to TRBJ2-3; 13 bases fit TRBD2. With 5 bases clipped from V and 3 bases from J, the junction kept 5 bases outside the gene matches. The CDR3 has 16 residues. Germline-derived CDR1 and CDR2 are MNHEY and SMNVEV (reference sequence). The CDR3 loop reads CASSQGLAGITDTQYF. CDR3 bases: TGTGCCAGCAGTCAGGGACTAGCGGGGATAACAGATACGCAGTATTTT.